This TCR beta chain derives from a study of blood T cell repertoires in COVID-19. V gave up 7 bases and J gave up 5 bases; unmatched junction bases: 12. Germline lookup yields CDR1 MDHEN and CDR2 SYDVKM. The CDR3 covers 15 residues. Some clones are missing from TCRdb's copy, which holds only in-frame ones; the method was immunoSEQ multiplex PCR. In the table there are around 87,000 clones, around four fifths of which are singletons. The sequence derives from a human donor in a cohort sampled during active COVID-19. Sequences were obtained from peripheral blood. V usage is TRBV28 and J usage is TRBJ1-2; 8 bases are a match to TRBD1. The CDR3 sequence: CASTLSQGARYGYTF. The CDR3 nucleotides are TGTGCCAGCACCCTTAGTCAGGGGGCGAGGTATGGCTACACCTTC.